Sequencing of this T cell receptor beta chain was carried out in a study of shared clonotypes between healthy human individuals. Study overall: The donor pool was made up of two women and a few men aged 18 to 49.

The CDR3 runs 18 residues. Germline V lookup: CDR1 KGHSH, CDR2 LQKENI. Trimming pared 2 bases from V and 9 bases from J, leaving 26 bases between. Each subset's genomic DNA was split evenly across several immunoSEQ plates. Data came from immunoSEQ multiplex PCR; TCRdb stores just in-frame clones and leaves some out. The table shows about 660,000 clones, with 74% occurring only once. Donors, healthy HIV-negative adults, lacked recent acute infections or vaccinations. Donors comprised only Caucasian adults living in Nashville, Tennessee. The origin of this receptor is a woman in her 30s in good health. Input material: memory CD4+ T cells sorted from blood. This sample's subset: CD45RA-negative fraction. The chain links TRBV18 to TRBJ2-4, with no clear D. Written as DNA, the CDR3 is TGTGCCAGCTCACCAGTGGCCCCACAACTTGGGTCCCCAGGCATTCAGTACTTC. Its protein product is CASSPVAPQLGSPGIQYF.